Reported below is one TCR beta chain. This specimen belongs to a study of T-cell reconstitution after alpha-beta-depleted transplantation in children. Germline V gene sequence: CDR1 SGHTA, CDR2 FQGNSA. Unmatched junction bases numbered 11, after V lost 1 base and J lost 4 bases. This CDR3 region has 17 residues. Construction of the TCRbeta library involved unique molecular identifiers. MiXCR, run by TCRdb on the PCR reads, gives a single entry per CDR3 protein. The sample has some 530,000 distinct CDR3 sequences, roughly an eighth seen once. V gene TRBV7-2 combines with J gene TRBJ1-2; TRBD1 agrees at 8 bases. This clonotype originated in a human donor who donated a stem cell graft to a child with combined immunodeficiency. Here the sequenced sample was PBMCs from the stem cell graft donor, taken from the stem cell graft. The CDR3 is CASSLVGQGAIGYGYTF. The CDR3 region has the DNA TGTGCCAGCAGCTTAGTAGGGCAGGGGGCGATTGGCTATGGCTACACCTTC.